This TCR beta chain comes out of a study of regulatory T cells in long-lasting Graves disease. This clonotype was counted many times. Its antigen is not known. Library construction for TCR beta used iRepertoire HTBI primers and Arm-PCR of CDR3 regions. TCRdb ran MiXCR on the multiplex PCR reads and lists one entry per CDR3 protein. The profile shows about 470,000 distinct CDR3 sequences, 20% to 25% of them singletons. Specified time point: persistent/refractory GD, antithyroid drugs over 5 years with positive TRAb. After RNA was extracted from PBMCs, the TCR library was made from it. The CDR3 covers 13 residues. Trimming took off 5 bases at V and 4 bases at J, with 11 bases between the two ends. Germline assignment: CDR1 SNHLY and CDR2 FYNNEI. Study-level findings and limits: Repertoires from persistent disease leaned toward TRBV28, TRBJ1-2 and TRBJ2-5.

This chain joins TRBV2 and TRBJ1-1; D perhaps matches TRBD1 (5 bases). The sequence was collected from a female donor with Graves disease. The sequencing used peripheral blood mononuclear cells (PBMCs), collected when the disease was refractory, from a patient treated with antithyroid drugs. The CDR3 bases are TGTGCCAGCAGTTCGGACGGGGGCACTGAAGCTTTCTTT. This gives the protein CASSSDGGTEAFF.